This T cell receptor beta chain comes out of a study of PD-1 blockade in classical Hodgkin lymphoma. General study points: Relapsed/refractory patients reportedly had lower baseline diversity than newly diagnosed patients.

There are 12 residues in the CDR3. Germline assignment: CDR1 SEHNR and CDR2 FQNEAQ (reference sequence). V dropped 6 bases and J dropped 11; count of bases not matched to a gene: 5. Time point meaning: newly diagnosed, previously untreated cHL patient sample. Investigators obtained CD8+ T cells from thawed PBMCs by magnetic negative selection. Turning to this clone: As yet, its antigen is unknown.

TCRdb's copy holds only in-frame clones and misses some; the assay was immunoSEQ multiplex PCR. This table holds about 21,000 clones, around nine tenths found once. The sequenced sample was CD8+ T cells from blood. This receptor was identified in a human donor with classical Hodgkin lymphoma. This rearrangement joins TRBV7-9 to TRBJ1-1, with 11 positions matching TRBD1. CDR3: CASSGQGANAFF. For the CDR3, the DNA is TGTGCCAGCAGTGGACAGGGGGCGAATGCTTTCTTT. The variable domain in full, with the rest retrieved from reference TRBV7-9 and TRBJ1-1, is DTGVSQNPRHKITKRGQNVTFRCDPISEHNRLYWYRQTLGQGPEFLTYFQNEAQLEKSRLLSDRFSAERPKGSFSTLEIQRTEQGDSAMYLCASSGQGANAFFGQGTRLTVV.